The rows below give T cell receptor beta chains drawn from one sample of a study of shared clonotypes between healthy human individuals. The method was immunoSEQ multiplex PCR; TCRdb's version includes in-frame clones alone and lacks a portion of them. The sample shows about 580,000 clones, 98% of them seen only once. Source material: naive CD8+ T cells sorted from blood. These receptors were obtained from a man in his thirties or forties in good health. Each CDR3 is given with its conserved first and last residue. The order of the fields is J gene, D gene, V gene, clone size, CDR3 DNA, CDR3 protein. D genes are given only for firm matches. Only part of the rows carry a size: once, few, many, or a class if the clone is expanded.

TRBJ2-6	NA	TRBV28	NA	TGTGCCAGTGCGCCCCGCTCTGGGGCCAACGTCCTGACTTTC	CASAPRSGANVLTF
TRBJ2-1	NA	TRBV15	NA	TGTGCCACCAGCAGAGTTAAGTGGAATGAACAGTTCTTC	CATSRVKWNEQFF
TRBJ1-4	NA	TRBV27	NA	TGTGCCAGCAGTTTAGGGGTAGGGGAAAAACTGTTTTTT	CASSLGVGEKLFF
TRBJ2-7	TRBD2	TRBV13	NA	TGTGCCAGCAGCTTCTCCCGGGACTACGACGACGAGCAGTACTTC	CASSFSRDYDDEQYF
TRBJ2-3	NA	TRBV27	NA	TGTGCCAGCAAGATTGCAGTTCCAGATACGCAGTATTTT	CASKIAVPDTQYF
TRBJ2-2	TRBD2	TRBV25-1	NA	TGTGCCAGCAGTGAACGGGGGGGCAACACCGGGGAGCTGTTTTTT	CASSERGGNTGELFF
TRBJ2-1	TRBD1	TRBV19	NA	TGTGCCAGTAGTATAGTCGGCGTGGGGACAGGAGCTTACAATGAGCAGTTCTTC	CASSIVGVGTGAYNEQFF
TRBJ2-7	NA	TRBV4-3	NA	TGCGCCAGCAGCCAAGTCCCGAATCGCGAGCAGTACTTC	CASSQVPNREQYF
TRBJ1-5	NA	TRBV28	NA	TGTGCCAGCAGCCCGGCCGGTCAGCCCCAGCATTTT	CASSPAGQPQHF
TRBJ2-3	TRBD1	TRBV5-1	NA	TGCGCCAGCAGCTTGGACAGGGGGCGCACAGATACGCAGTATTTT	CASSLDRGRTDTQYF
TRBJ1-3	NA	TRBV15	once	TGTGCCACCAGCAGAGCACCGTCTGGAAACACCATATATTTT	CATSRAPSGNTIYF
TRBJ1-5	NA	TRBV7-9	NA	TGTGCCAGCAGCCTAACAGGGTCGGGGGCTCAGCCCCAGCATTTT	CASSLTGSGAQPQHF
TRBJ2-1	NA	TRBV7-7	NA	TGTGCCAGCAGCCTTGGTAAAGATGAGCAGTTCTTC	CASSLGKDEQFF
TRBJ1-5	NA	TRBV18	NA	TGTGCCAGCTCGACGAAATATAGCAATCAGCCCCAGCATTTT	CASSTKYSNQPQHF
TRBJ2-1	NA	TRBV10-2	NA	TGCGCCAGCAGTGAGGGGACCAATGAGCAGTTCTTC	CASSEGTNEQFF
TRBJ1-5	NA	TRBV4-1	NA	TGCGCCAGCAGCCAAGAGGGGGTGTGGGGGGATCAGCCCCAGCATTTT	CASSQEGVWGDQPQHF
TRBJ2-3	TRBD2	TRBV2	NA	TGTGCCAGCAGTCCCGGGACTAGCGGGAGGGCCAAAGATACGCAGTATTTT	CASSPGTSGRAKDTQYF
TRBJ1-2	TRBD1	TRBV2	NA	TGTGCCAGCAGTTCGGGACAGATAATTTTCTATGGCTACACCTTC	CASSSGQIIFYGYTF
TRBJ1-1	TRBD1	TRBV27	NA	TGTGCCAGCAGCAGGGGGCTGAACACTGAAGCTTTCTTT	CASSRGLNTEAFF
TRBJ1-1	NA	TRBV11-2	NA	TGTGCCAGCAGCTTAGTCGGGGAGGACACTGAAGCTTTCTTT	CASSLVGEDTEAFF
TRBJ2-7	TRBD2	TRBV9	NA	TGTGCCAGCAGCGTAGCGGGGACTAGCGGGAGAAACGAGCAGTACTTC	CASSVAGTSGRNEQYF
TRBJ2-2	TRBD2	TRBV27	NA	TGTGCCAGCAGGGTAGCGGGAGGCACCGGGGAGCTGTTTTTT	CASRVAGGTGELFF
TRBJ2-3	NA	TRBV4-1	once	TGCGCCAGCAGCCCCCCGGGACTCATTAACACAGATACGCAGTATTTT	CASSPPGLINTDTQYF
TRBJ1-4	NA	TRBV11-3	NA	TGTGCCAGCAGCTTAGCCATACCCGCCGATGAAAAACTGTTTTTT	CASSLAIPADEKLFF
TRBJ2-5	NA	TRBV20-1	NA	TGCAGTGGACGGGACCAAGAGACCCAGTACTTC	CSGRDQETQYF
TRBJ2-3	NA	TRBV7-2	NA	TGTGCCAGCTCTAACGTAGCGGGAAGGGGGCGGGCAGATACGCAGTATTTT	CASSNVAGRGRADTQYF
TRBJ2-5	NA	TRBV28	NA	TGTGCCAGCAGTTCGACCGACGTCGTGTGGGAGACCCAGTACTTC	CASSSTDVVWETQYF